This T cell receptor (beta chain) was identified in a study of T cell clonotyping in hematopoietic cell transplantation. As for time point: recipient sample about 28 days before transplant, after cytoreduction. Germline V gene lookup returns CDR1 LNHDA and CDR2 SQIVND (reference sequence). Trimming removed 6 bases at V and 2 bases at J, with 16 bases between. CDR3 length: 15 residues. Measured with immunoSEQ multiplex PCR; TCRdb has only the in-frame clones, and not every one. Of about 29,000 clones in the sample, 60% to 85% were seen once. The chain couples TRBV19 to TRBJ1-2; D is uncertain. This clonotype was sampled from a woman in her 30s with chronic myeloid leukemia. Some clones in this sample may be carry-over from other donors' samples. The material sequenced was peripheral blood mononuclear cells, taken before stem cell transplant. The chain's CDR3 is CASSRRSTANYGYTF. The CDR3 DNA reads as TGTGCCAGTAGCCGAAGGTCCACAGCGAACTATGGCTACACCTTC.